This T cell receptor (beta chain) was observed in a study of T cell responses to AZD1222 COVID-19 vaccine. The count of this clone is one. What it recognizes is unknown. Only in-frame clones appear in the TCRdb table, and some are missing; sequencing was by immunoSEQ multiplex PCR. The table shows around 120,000 clones, with roughly 90% occurring only once. Broader study findings: Along spike, vaccine-associated CD4 TCRs were found throughout, with dominance at 160-218 and 743-854. Of the AZD1222 recipients, only five or six were seropositive at baseline. Donors, mostly white British, included more females; clonal diversity was possibly underestimated.

The V gene end was trimmed by 7 bases and the J gene end by 8 bases; junction bases not matched to a gene: 12. The CDR3 loop spans 15 amino acids. The germline V gene encodes CDR1 LNHDA and CDR2 SQIVND (reference sequence). The sequencing here drew on peripheral blood, taken 28 days after the second AZD1222 dose. This TCR derives from an adult who received the AZD1222 COVID-19 vaccine. The V gene is TRBV19, the J gene TRBJ2-1; TRBD2 matches 9 bases. Here the CDR3 reads CASNNRREGGDEQFF. CDR3 in DNA: TGTGCCAGTAACAATAGGCGGGAGGGCGGGGATGAGCAGTTCTTC. Supplemented by reference TRBV19 and TRBJ2-1, the full variable domain reads DGGITQSPKYLFRKEGQNVTLSCEQNLNHDAMYWYRQDPGQGLRLIYYSQIVNDFQKGDIAEGYSVSREKKESFPLTVTSAQKNPTAFYLCASNNRREGGDEQFFGPGTRLTVL.